The rows below give T cell receptor beta chains drawn from one sample of a study of T cells in Graves' hyperthyroidism and ophthalmopathy. TCRdb reprocessed the multiplex PCR reads via MiXCR and lists one record per CDR3 protein. The repertoire holds under 650,000 distinct CDR3 sequences, about 17% seen once, with less than 4.5% in the top ten. The sample consisted of blood. The receptor source for this set is a woman aged 30 to 39 with Graves' hyperthyroidism. The CDR3 runs from the conserved cysteine through the conserved F or W. Each record gives: CDR3 protein, V gene.

CDR3aa: CASSPAGGTYNEQFF
v_gene: TRBV27

CDR3aa: CASSSTGTSSETQYF
v_gene: TRBV6-1

CDR3aa: CASSLQGDIEETQYF
v_gene: TRBV2

CDR3aa: CASSQGLNSNQPQHF
v_gene: TRBV3-1

CDR3aa: CASSHRGGTEAFF
v_gene: TRBV7-9

CDR3aa: CASSLSAEYGHTF
v_gene: TRBV28

CDR3aa: CASSAGKEQYF
v_gene: TRBV12-3/TRBV12-4

CDR3aa: CASSPEGARQETQYF
v_gene: TRBV18

CDR3aa: CASSSAGQGMFNYGYTF
v_gene: TRBV12-3/TRBV12-4

CDR3aa: CASTRYEQYF
v_gene: TRBV2

CDR3aa: CSVLGQGESEAFF
v_gene: TRBV29-1

CDR3aa: CSAAGEGYEQYF
v_gene: TRBV20-1

CDR3aa: CASSQEPDYNEQFF
v_gene: TRBV14

CDR3aa: CASSLTSGTLDTQYF
v_gene: TRBV5-1

CDR3aa: CASIKTGVTEAFF
v_gene: TRBV19

CDR3aa: CASNGRVYNEQFF
v_gene: TRBV6-1

CDR3aa: CAWSGQGGETQYF
v_gene: TRBV30

CDR3aa: CASKRRRGPTEAFF
v_gene: TRBV19

CDR3aa: CASSSEFQSYEQYF
v_gene: TRBV5-6

CDR3aa: CAVQTLNTEAFF
v_gene: TRBV6-2/TRBV6-3

CDR3aa: CASSYSTLTYEQYF
v_gene: TRBV6-6

CDR3aa: CASSLTGGRGGYTF
v_gene: TRBV28

CDR3aa: CASSQEIVGIGGSEEKLFF
v_gene: TRBV3-1

CDR3aa: CASSLPPRTGVYEQYF
v_gene: TRBV27

CDR3aa: CASSQRGSGTTDTQYF
v_gene: TRBV3-1

CDR3aa: CASSLVAVGSTEAFF
v_gene: TRBV7-2

CDR3aa: CASSSGAGTGYEQYF
v_gene: TRBV19

CDR3aa: CASSYVRTGGPWETQYF
v_gene: TRBV6-2/TRBV6-3

CDR3aa: CASSLTGRVSSYEQYF
v_gene: TRBV7-3

CDR3aa: CATSPSSPGANVLTF
v_gene: TRBV24-1

CDR3aa: CASSLRGGYEQYF
v_gene: TRBV5-6

CDR3aa: CGATSGGHTDTQYF
v_gene: TRBV20-1

CDR3aa: CSARPLRDRYTGELFF
v_gene: TRBV20-1

CDR3aa: CASSLADRGAYEQYF
v_gene: TRBV28

CDR3aa: CASTRNGNQPQHF
v_gene: TRBV6-2/TRBV6-3

CDR3aa: CASSPPGTSIYNEQFF
v_gene: TRBV28

CDR3aa: CASSQASRGTSGNTGELFF
v_gene: TRBV4-1

CDR3aa: CATSGLSSGRGYEQFF
v_gene: TRBV24-1

CDR3aa: CSAQSGTSGIQVSGELFF
v_gene: TRBV20-1

CDR3aa: CSARGGGSGGTTYEQYF
v_gene: TRBV20-1

CDR3aa: CASSQDFPGANVLTF
v_gene: TRBV11-2